One sample yielded the 13 T cell receptor beta chains listed below, sequenced in a study of lymphopenia after photon versus proton radiotherapy. Libraries were prepared by immunoSEQ multiplex PCR; TCRdb keeps only in-frame clonotypes and omits some of them. The table records around 55,000 clones, less than 85% of them present only once. The sample here was peripheral blood, taken from a patient treated with proton-based radiotherapy. These receptors were collected from a man aged 60-69 years with pancreatic cancer.

The gene calls are TRBV28 and TRBJ2-7, with D possibly being TRBD2 (5 bases). CDR1 MDHEN and CDR2 SYDVKM come from the germline V gene. The CDR3 has 13 amino acids. Trimming took 2 bases from V and 7 from J, leaving 12 bases between them. DNA for the CDR3: TGTGCCAGCAGTTTACGGCTAGCCTGGGAGCAGTACTTC. Translation: CASSLRLAWEQYF.

The chain joins TRBV18 to TRBJ2-5, with D perhaps matching TRBD2 (6 bases). V lost 2 bases to trimming and J lost 2 bases, with 12 bases between them. CDR3 length equals 15 residues. Per germline, CDR1 KGHSH and CDR2 LQKENI. This CDR3 reads CASSPWAGTQETQYF. The CDR3 region has the DNA TGTGCCAGCTCACCATGGGCAGGGACTCAAGAGACCCAGTACTTC.

The rearrangement joins TRBV7-8 to TRBJ1-5; the D is unclear. CDR1 is SGHVS, CDR2 FQNEAQ, per germline. V shed 1 base and J shed 4 bases, with 8 bases lying between them. This CDR3 has 14 residues. This chain's CDR3 is CASSLEFRNQPQHF. CDR3 nucleotides: TGTGCCAGCAGCTTAGAATTTAGGAATCAGCCCCAGCATTTT. Full variable domain (rest looked up from reference TRBV7-8 and TRBJ1-5): GAGVSQSPRYKVAKRGQDVALRCDPISGHVSLFWYQQALGQGPEFLTYFQNEAQLDKSGLPSDRFFAERPEGSVSTLKIQRTQQEDSAVYLCASSLEFRNQPQHFGDGTRLSIL.

The chain employs TRBV5-1 and TRBJ2-5; 8 nucleotides match TRBD1. With V trimmed by 4 bases and J by 5 bases, 10 bases remained unmatched. CDR1 and CDR2 from the germline V gene are SGHRS and YFSETQ. The CDR3 spans 15 residues. CDR3 nucleotide sequence: TGCGCCAGCAGCGTTGGCACAGGGGGTTCGGAGACCCAGTACTTC. Encoded protein: CASSVGTGGSETQYF.

In DNA form, the CDR3 reads TGTGCCAGCAGCTTCGACGGAGCGGGAGGGTTTAACAATGAGCAGTTCTTC. It translates to CASSFDGAGGFNNEQFF. V is TRBV11-3 and J is TRBJ2-1, with 10 positions matching TRBD2. With V trimmed by 3 bases and J by 5 bases, 10 bases remained unmatched. Germline V gene lookup returns CDR1 SGHNT and CDR2 YENEEA. The CDR3 runs to 17 residues. Based on the CDR3 plus reference TRBV11-3 and TRBJ2-1, the full variable domain is EAGVVQSPRYKIIEKKQPVAFWCNPISGHNTLYWYLQNLGQGPELLIRYENEEAVDDSQLPKDRFSAERLKGVDSTLKIQPAELGDSAVYLCASSFDGAGGFNNEQFFGPGTRLTVL.

The J gene is TRBJ1-2, the V gene TRBV6-5, with D possibly matching TRBD1 (5 bases). Trimming shortened V by 4 bases and J by 4 bases, and 13 bases separated the two germline ends. CDR3 length equals 14 residues. Germline values: CDR1 MNHEY, CDR2 SVGAGI. CDR3 coding DNA: TGTGCCAGCAGTTTGGGGGTGAGGGGCTATGGCTACACCTTC. Protein: CASSLGVRGYGYTF.

The gene calls are TRBV4-2 and TRBJ2-5; 8 positions match TRBD2. CDR1 LGHNA and CDR2 YNFKEQ come from the germline V gene. V dropped 0 bases and J dropped 4; count of bases not matched to a gene: 13. This CDR3 is built from 18 residues. The CDR3 loop is CASSQDEAGEAFLETQYF. The DNA for the CDR3 is TGTGCCAGCAGCCAAGATGAAGCGGGAGAGGCGTTTTTAGAGACCCAGTACTTC.

The rearrangement joins TRBV9 to TRBJ1-2; 7 bases match TRBD1. The germline V gene encodes CDR1 SGDLS and CDR2 YYNGEE. Trimming cost V 0 bases and J 5 bases; bases outside gene matches: 13. The CDR3 is 17 residues long. CDR3 nucleotide sequence: TGTGCCAGCAGCGTAGGAGGGGGCCCGATTGGTGGGTATGGCTACACCTTC. As protein: CASSVGGGPIGGYGYTF.

V usage is TRBV7-6 and J usage is TRBJ2-7; D not resolved. Germline assignment: CDR1 SGHVS and CDR2 FNYEAQ. The CDR3 consists of 12 residues. V shed 5 bases and J shed 3 bases, with 8 bases lying between them. CDR3 sequence: CASSPPGYEQYF. In nucleotides, the CDR3 is TGTGCCAGCAGCCCACCGGGCTACGAGCAGTACTTC.

This chain links TRBV4-2 with TRBJ2-3; 8 positions match TRBD2. The V segment lost 1 base and the J segment 6 bases; nucleotides outside the gene matches: 9. Germline V CDR1 and CDR2: LGHNA, YNFKEQ. The CDR3 covers 16 residues. The CDR3 loop is CASSQGFSGTGDTQYF. CDR3 in DNA: TGTGCCAGCAGCCAAGGGTTTAGCGGGACGGGTGATACGCAGTATTTT.

The rearrangement links TRBV11-3 to TRBJ2-7; D gene uncertain. The CDR3 totals 13 residues. In germline, CDR1 is SGHNT, CDR2 YENEEA. V was clipped by 4 bases and J by 3 bases, with 10 bases between them. CDR3 loop: CASSSPRYYEQYF. For the CDR3, the DNA is TGTGCCAGCAGCTCCCCCCGCTACTACGAGCAGTACTTC.

This clone was detected only a few times. V usage is TRBV6-6 and J usage is TRBJ1-2; a weak D match, TRBD1 (6 bases). This CDR3 has 15 residues. From germline, CDR1 is MNHNY and CDR2 SVGAGI (reference sequence). V was trimmed by 5 bases and J by 8 bases, leaving 21 bases between them. CDR3 sequence (DNA): TGTGCCAGCAGTCCGGAGGAACAGGGACTCGCGGGCTACACCTTC. This sequence encodes CASSPEEQGLAGYTF.

This clone occurred once. This chain connects TRBV11-3 to TRBJ2-5; 15 bases fit TRBD2. From germline, CDR1 is SGHNT and CDR2 YENEEA. The CDR3 runs 16 residues. J lost 4 bases, V lost 4 bases, and 4 bases had no gene match. This chain's CDR3 is CASSSKGLAGGETQYF. As DNA, the CDR3 is TGTGCCAGCAGCTCTAAGGGACTAGCGGGAGGAGAGACCCAGTACTTC.